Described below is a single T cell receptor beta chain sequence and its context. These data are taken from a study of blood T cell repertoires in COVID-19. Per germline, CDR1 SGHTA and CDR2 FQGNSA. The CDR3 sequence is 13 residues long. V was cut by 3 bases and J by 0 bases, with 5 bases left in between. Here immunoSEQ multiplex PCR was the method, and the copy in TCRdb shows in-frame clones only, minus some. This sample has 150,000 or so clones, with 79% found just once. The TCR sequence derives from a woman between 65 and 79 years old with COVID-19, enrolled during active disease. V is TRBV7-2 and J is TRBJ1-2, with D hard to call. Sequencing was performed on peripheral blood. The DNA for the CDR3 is TGTGCCAGCAGCTTGCCAGCTAACTATGGCTACACCTTC. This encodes CASSLPANYGYTF. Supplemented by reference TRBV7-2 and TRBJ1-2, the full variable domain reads GAGVSQSPSNKVTEKGKDVELRCDPISGHTALYWYRQSLGQGLEFLIYFQGNSAPDKSGLPSDRFSAERTGGSVSTLTIQRTQQEDSAVYLCASSLPANYGYTFGSGTRLTVV.